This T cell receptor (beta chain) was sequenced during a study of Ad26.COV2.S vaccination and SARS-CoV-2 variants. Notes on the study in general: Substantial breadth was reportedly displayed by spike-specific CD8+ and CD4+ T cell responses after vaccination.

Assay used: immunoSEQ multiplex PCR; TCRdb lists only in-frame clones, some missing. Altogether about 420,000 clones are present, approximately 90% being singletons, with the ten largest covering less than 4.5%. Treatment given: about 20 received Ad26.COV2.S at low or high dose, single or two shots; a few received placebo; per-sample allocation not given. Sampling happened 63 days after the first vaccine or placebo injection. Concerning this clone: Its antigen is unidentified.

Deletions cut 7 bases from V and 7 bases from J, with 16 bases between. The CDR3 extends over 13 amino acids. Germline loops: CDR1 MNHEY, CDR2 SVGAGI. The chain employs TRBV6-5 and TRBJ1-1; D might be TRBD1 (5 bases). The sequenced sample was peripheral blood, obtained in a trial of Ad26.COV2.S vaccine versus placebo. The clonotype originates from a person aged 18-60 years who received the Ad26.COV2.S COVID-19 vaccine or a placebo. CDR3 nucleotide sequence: TGTGCCAGCATAGGGGAGGCGCGTGGTGAAGCTTTCTTT. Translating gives CASIGEARGEAFF.